This TCR beta chain was sequenced during a study of shared clonotypes between healthy human individuals. General observations from the study: It was the non-shared clonotypes that had lower generation probabilities than clonotypes shared by all four donors. Relative to memory subsets, naive subsets generally showed larger estimated richness. The sharing of 5% to 6.5% of naive CD4 clonotypes was seen across a handful of donors.

On this clone: The antigen remains undetermined.

For sorted subsets, 150 to 200 ng DNA per replicate equaled 33,000 or so T cell genomes. Method: immunoSEQ multiplex PCR; TCRdb's copy keeps in-frame clones and lacks some. The top ten clones hold 0.25% to 0.35% of a sample with hundreds of thousands of clones, more than 95% of them seen once. Terminally differentiated effector memory CD45RA+ cells were left out of the naive CD8 fraction, which was CD45RO-negative and positively selected for CCR7. Sequencing was performed on naive CD8+ T cells sorted from blood. This TCR came from a man between 25 and 39 years old in good health.

The CDR3: CASSLAPGTDEQFF. Written as DNA, the CDR3 is TGTGCCAGCAGCTTGGCCCCGGGTACCGATGAGCAGTTCTTC. The gene calls are TRBV5-4 and TRBJ2-1; D gene uncertain. Looked up from germline, CDR1 is SGHNT and CDR2 is YYREEE (reference sequence). There are 14 residues in the CDR3. Trimming removed 0 bases from V and 8 bases from J, with 12 bases in between.